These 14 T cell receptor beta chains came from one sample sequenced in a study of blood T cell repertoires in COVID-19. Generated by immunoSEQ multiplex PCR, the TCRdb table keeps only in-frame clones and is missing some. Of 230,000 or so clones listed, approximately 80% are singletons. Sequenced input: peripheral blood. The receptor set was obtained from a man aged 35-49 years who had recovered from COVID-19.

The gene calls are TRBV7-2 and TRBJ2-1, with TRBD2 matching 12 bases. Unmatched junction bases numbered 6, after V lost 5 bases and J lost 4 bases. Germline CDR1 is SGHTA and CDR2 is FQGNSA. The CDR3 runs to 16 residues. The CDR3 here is CASSQRLAGGYNEQFF. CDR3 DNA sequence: TGTGCCAGCAGCCAGCGGCTAGCGGGAGGGTACAATGAGCAGTTCTTC. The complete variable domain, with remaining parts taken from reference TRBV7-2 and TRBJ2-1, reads GAGVSQSPSNKVTEKGKDVELRCDPISGHTALYWYRQSLGQGLEFLIYFQGNSAPDKSGLPSDRFSAERTGGSVSTLTIQRTQQEDSAVYLCASSQRLAGGYNEQFFGPGTRLTVL.

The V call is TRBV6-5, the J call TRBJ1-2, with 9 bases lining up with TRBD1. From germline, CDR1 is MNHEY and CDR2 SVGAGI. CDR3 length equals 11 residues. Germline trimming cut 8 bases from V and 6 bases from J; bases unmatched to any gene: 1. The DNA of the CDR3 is TGTGCCAGCCGGGACAGGGATGGCTACACCTTC. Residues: CASRDRDGYTF.

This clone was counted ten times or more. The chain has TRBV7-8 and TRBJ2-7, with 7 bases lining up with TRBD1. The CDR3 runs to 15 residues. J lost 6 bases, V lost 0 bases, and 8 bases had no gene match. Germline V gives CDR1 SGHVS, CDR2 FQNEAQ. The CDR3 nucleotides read TGTGCCAGCAGCTTAGCACAGGGGAGTGCCTCCGAGCAGTACTTC. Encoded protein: CASSLAQGSASEQYF.

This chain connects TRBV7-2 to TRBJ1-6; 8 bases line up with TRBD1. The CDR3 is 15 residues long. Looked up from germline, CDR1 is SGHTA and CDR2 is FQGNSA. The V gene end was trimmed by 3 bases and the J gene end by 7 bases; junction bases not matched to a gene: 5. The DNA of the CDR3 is TGTGCCAGCAGCTTCCGGACAGGGCCCAATTCACCCCTCCACTTT. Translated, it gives CASSFRTGPNSPLHF.

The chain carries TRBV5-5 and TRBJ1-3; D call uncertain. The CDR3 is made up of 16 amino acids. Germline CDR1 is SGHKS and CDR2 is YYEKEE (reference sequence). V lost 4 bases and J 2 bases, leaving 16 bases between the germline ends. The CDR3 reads CASSPRVTSTGNTIYF. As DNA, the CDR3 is TGTGCCAGCAGCCCGAGGGTGACAAGTACTGGAAACACCATATATTTT.

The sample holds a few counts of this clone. The CDR3 coding sequence is TGTGCCAGCACCCACCAGGGGGGTGGCCGACGGGCGAACACTGAAGCTTTCTTT. It specifies CASTHQGGGRRANTEAFF. The chain has TRBV27 and TRBJ1-1; 7 nucleotides line up with TRBD1. CDR3 size: 18 residues. V lost 7 bases to trimming and J lost 1 base; unmatched junction nucleotides: 18. Germline V gives CDR1 MNHEY, CDR2 SMNVEV (reference sequence).

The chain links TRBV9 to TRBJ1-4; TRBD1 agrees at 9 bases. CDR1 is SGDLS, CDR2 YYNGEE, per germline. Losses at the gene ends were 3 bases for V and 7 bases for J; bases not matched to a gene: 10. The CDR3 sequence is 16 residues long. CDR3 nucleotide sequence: TGTGCCAGCAGCGAGGGACAGGGCCTAAGTTTTGAAAAACTGTTTTTT. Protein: CASSEGQGLSFEKLFF.

Here the CDR3 reads CASSTDREDEQYF. The CDR3 nucleotides read TGTGCCAGCAGCACAGACAGGGAAGACGAGCAGTACTTC. The chain links TRBV7-2 to TRBJ2-7; 7 bases are shared with TRBD1. V shed 5 bases and J 5 bases; nucleotides not matched to a gene: 6. From germline, CDR1 is SGHTA and CDR2 FQGNSA. This CDR3 contains 13 residues.

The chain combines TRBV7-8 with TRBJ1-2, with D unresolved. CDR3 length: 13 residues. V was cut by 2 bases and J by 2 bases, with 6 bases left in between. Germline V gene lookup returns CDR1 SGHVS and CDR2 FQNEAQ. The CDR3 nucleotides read TGTGCCAGCAGCTTATCCCCGAACTATGGCTACACCTTC. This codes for CASSLSPNYGYTF.

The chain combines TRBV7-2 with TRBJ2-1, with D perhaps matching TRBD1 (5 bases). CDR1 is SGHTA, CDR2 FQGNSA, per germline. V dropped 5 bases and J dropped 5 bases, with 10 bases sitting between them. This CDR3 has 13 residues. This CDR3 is CASSPPGNNEQFF. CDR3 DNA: TGTGCCAGCAGCCCCCCAGGGAACAATGAGCAGTTCTTC.

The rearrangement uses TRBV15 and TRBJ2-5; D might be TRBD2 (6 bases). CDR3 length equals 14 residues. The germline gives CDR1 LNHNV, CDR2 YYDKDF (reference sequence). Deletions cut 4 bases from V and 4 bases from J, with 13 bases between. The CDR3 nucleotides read TGTGCCACCAGCATGGGACTGGGAGGAGAGACCCAGTACTTC. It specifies CATSMGLGGETQYF. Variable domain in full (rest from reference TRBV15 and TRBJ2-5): DAMVIQNPRYQVTQFGKPVTLSCSQTLNHNVMYWYQQKSSQAPKLLFHYYDKDFNNEADTPDNFQSRRPNTSFCFLDIRSPGLGDTAMYLCATSMGLGGETQYFGPGTRLLVL.

The CDR3 spells CASSPSRDRGYGYTF. CDR3 DNA sequence: TGTGCCAGCTCACCATCACGGGACAGGGGATATGGCTACACCTTC. This chain connects TRBV18 to TRBJ1-2; the match to TRBD1 covers 10 bases. J was trimmed by 5 bases and V by 2 bases; bases with no gene match: 5. CDR3 length: 15 amino acids. The germline gives CDR1 KGHSH, CDR2 LQKENI.

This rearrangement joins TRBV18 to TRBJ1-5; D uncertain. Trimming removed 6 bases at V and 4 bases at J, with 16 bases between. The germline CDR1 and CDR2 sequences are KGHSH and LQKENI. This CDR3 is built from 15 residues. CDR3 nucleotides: TGTGCCAGCTCTCCAGGACTGAACACTAATCAGCCCCAGCATTTT. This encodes CASSPGLNTNQPQHF.

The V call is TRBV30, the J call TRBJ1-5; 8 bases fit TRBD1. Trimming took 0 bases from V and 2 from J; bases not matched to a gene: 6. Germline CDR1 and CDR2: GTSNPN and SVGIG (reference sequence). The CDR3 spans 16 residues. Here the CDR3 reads CAWSVRTGFGNQPQHF. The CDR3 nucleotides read TGTGCCTGGAGTGTACGGACAGGGTTCGGCAATCAGCCCCAGCATTTT.